The T cell receptor (beta chain) described here comes from a study of CD8 T cells in Susac syndrome. This CDR3 is built from 12 residues. Per germline, CDR1 SQVTM and CDR2 ANQGSEA. V was pared by 6 bases and J by 5 bases, with 5 bases of the junction left unmatched. RNA amounts of about 0.5 to 1 ug underwent reverse transcription with random hexamers. MiXCR, run by TCRdb on the immunoSEQ multiplex PCR reads, gives a single entry per CDR3 protein. The table records hundreds of thousands of distinct CDR3 sequences, approximately 90% of them present only once. Negative isolation was applied to CD8+ and CD4+ T cells, and FACS enrichment was applied to TEMRA cells.

The sample consisted of CD8+ T cells from PBMCs. This rearrangement joins TRBV29-1 to TRBJ1-2, with 8 bases lining up with TRBD1. The clonotype was recovered from a human donor with multiple sclerosis. The CDR3 coding sequence is TGCAGCGTGGAGACAGGGGAGTATGGCTACACCTTC. Protein sequence: CSVETGEYGYTF.